The rows below give T cell receptor beta chains drawn from one sample of a study of siplizumab effects on memory and regulatory T cells. Profiling relied on immunoSEQ multiplex PCR, and the TCRdb table lists in-frame clones only, not all of them. This sample carries about 63,000 clones, less than 85% of them seen once, and the ten largest clones take approximately 4%. Sequencing was performed on memory CD4+ T cells sorted from blood. All receptors come from a human donor in good health. The CDR3 runs from the conserved cysteine through the conserved F or W. A D gene is named only where the DNA matches it firmly. Clone size is shown for a subset of rows, as once, few, many or a class of expanded clone.

clone size,D gene,V gene,CDR3 length,J gene,CDR3 DNA,CDR3 protein
.,.,TRBV10-3,16,TRBJ2-7,TGTGCCATCAGTGAGTCACCTTCCAGAGTCTCCTACGAGCAGTACTTC,CAISESPSRVSYEQYF
.,.,TRBV4-1,14,TRBJ2-7,TGCGCCAGCAGCCAAGTTGGGGTCTCCTACGAGCAGTACTTC,CASSQVGVSYEQYF
.,TRBD1,TRBV2,13,TRBJ1-1,TGTGCCAGCAGGGCTCAGGGGGGCACTGAAGCTTTCTTT,CASRAQGGTEAFF
few,TRBD1,TRBV18,14,TRBJ2-7,TGTGCCAGCTCACCACGCCGGGACAGGGACGAGCAGTACTTC,CASSPRRDRDEQYF
.,TRBD1,TRBV18,13,TRBJ2-1,TGTGCCAGCTCACCACTCGACAGGGGTGAGCAGTTCTTC,CASSPLDRGEQFF
.,.,TRBV7-2,13,TRBJ1-5,TGTGCCAGCAGCGCTGAAAGCAATCAGCCCCAGCATTTT,CASSAESNQPQHF
.,.,TRBV6-1,14,TRBJ2-2,TGTGCCAGCAGTGAAGCGTCCGAGGTCGGGGAGCTGTTTTTT,CASSEASEVGELFF
.,TRBD1,TRBV7-9,16,TRBJ2-2,TGTGCCAGCAGCGCACCCAAAAACAGGGGCCGCGGGGAGCTGTTTTTT,CASSAPKNRGRGELFF
.,TRBD2,TRBV7-2,14,TRBJ2-7,TGTGCCAGCAGCTTAGGCGGGGGGCCGAGCGAGCAGTACTTC,CASSLGGGPSEQYF
.,.,TRBV21-1,17,TRBJ1-2,TGTGCCAGCAGCAAAAACGGTAGGGTGTCGGCTAACTATGGCTACACCTTC,CASSKNGRVSANYGYTF
.,.,TRBV7-7,14,TRBJ2-2,TGTGCTAGCAGCTTAGGTTACTTCACCGGGGAGCTGTTTTTT,CASSLGYFTGELFF
few,.,TRBV5-1,17,TRBJ2-7,TGCGCCAGCAGCTGGAGGAAAGGGTCCGTATCCTCCTACGAGCAGTACTTC,CASSWRKGSVSSYEQYF
once,.,TRBV11-2,16,TRBJ2-5,TGTGCCAGCACCAAGAGTCCGGGACGGGACCAAGAGACCCAGTACTTC,CASTKSPGRDQETQYF
.,TRBD1,TRBV6-5,15,TRBJ1-6,TGTGCCAGCAATTTAAAGGAGGGGGCTAATTCACCCCTCCACTTT,CASNLKEGANSPLHF
.,.,TRBV5-6,14,TRBJ1-5,TGTGCCAGCAGCTTACAGGAAACCAATCAGCCCCAGCATTTT,CASSLQETNQPQHF
.,.,TRBV6-1,16,TRBJ2-2,TGTGCCAGCAGTGAAGCGAGGAGGGAGCACACCGGGGAGCTGTTTTTT,CASSEARREHTGELFF
.,TRBD1,TRBV7-2,16,TRBJ1-2,TGTGCCAGCAGCTTAGGGGGACAGGGGGCCTACTATGGCTACACCTTC,CASSLGGQGAYYGYTF